The 11 T cell receptor beta chains below were found in one sample sequenced in a study of regulatory dendritic cells for organ transplantation. The antigens of these receptors remain unknown. Allogeneic regulatory or mature dendritic cells were co-cultured for less than six days with CFSE-labeled sorted T cells at 1:10. This table comes from immunoSEQ multiplex PCR, and its TCRdb copy is limited to in-frame clones, with some not included. The sample carries 6,000 to 8,500 clones, 60% to 70% recorded once. Source material: memory CD4+ T cells from blood cultured with dendritic cells. Noted subset: CD45RO+ memory T cells. These receptors originate from a human donor in good health.

The chain links TRBV29-1 to TRBJ2-5; D gene ambiguous. There are 12 residues in the CDR3. The germline gives CDR1 SQVTM, CDR2 ANQGSEA. With 5 bases removed from V and 2 bases from J, the gap between germline ends came to 9 bases. DNA for the CDR3: TGCAGCGTTCATTTACTTCAAGAGACCCAGTACTTC. Translating gives CSVHLLQETQYF.

Points on this clone: At one boundary the junction diverges from the germline segment, which might be a read error. The chain links TRBV7-7 to TRBJ2-5; 11 bases are a match to TRBD1. Germline lookup yields CDR1 SSHAT and CDR2 FNYEAQ (reference sequence). CDR3 size: 16 residues. For the CDR3, the DNA is TGTGCTAGCAGCTTAGGTGGGACAGGGGGTCGGGAGACCCAGTACTTC. Its translation: CASSLGGTGGRETQYF.

This chain links TRBV19 with TRBJ1-5, with 8 bases identical to TRBD1. CDR3 length equals 14 residues. The junction had 3 bases not matched to a gene; V was cut back by 2 bases and J by 6 bases. Germline V gene lookup returns CDR1 LNHDA and CDR2 SQIVND (reference sequence). CDR3 DNA: TGTGCCAGTAGTATACAGGGGGCGAGTCAGCCCCAGCATTTT. It encodes CASSIQGASQPQHF. The full variable domain, completed using reference TRBV19 and TRBJ1-5, is DGGITQSPKYLFRKEGQNVTLSCEQNLNHDAMYWYRQDPGQGLRLIYYSQIVNDFQKGDIAEGYSVSREKKESFPLTVTSAQKNPTAFYLCASSIQGASQPQHFGDGTRLSIL.

This chain connects TRBV6-5 to TRBJ1-2; D is ambiguous. Trimming removed 6 bases from V and 2 bases from J, with 13 bases in between. This CDR3 is built from 14 residues. CDR1 MNHEY and CDR2 SVGAGI come from the germline V gene. In DNA form, the CDR3 reads TGTGCCAGCAGAGAAAGACTGGTGAACTATGGCTACACCTTC. Protein: CASRERLVNYGYTF.

The chain couples TRBV18 to TRBJ2-5; D gene unclear. Germline loops: CDR1 KGHSH, CDR2 LQKENI. The CDR3 spans 13 residues. Trimming took 3 bases from V and 0 from J, leaving 5 bases between them. This CDR3 is CASSPMYQETQYF. CDR3 in DNA: TGTGCCAGCTCACCCATGTACCAAGAGACCCAGTACTTC.

This clone was seen a few times. The J gene is TRBJ1-2, the V gene TRBV27; D is possibly TRBD1 (5 bases). This CDR3 comprises 12 residues. Looked up from germline, CDR1 is MNHEY and CDR2 is SMNVEV (reference sequence). The V gene lost 2 bases and the J gene lost 5 bases, with 6 bases spanning the gap. The CDR3 protein is CASSLQGYGYTF. The CDR3 nucleotides are TGTGCCAGCAGTTTACAGGGATATGGCTACACCTTC.

This clone showed up just a few times. The J gene is TRBJ1-4, the V gene TRBV4-2; TRBD1 matches 7 bases. The CDR3 has 15 residues. In germline, CDR1 is LGHNA, CDR2 YNFKEQ. V dropped 5 bases and J dropped 5; count of bases not matched to a gene: 8. CDR3 coding DNA: TGTGCCAGCAGCTGGAGGCGACAGGGAAATGAAAAACTGTTTTTT. Residues: CASSWRRQGNEKLFF.

The chain uses TRBV5-4 and TRBJ1-2; tentatively, D is TRBD1 (6 bases). The V gene lost 3 bases and the J gene lost 0 bases, with 12 bases spanning the gap. CDR1 is SGHNT and CDR2 is YYREEE in the germline V gene (reference sequence). CDR3 size: 15 residues. Here the CDR3 DNA reads TGTGCCAGCAGCTATGACAGGACGACTAACTATGGCTACACCTTC. As protein: CASSYDRTTNYGYTF.

This clone was counted once. This chain connects TRBV6-5 to TRBJ1-5; D is uncertain. With 11 bases removed from V and 3 bases from J, the gap between germline ends came to 11 bases. The CDR3 covers 12 residues. From germline, CDR1 is MNHEY and CDR2 SVGAGI. CDR3 sequence (DNA): TGTGCCGGCGGCCGACCCAATCAGCCCCAGCATTTT. Amino acids: CAGGRPNQPQHF.

The chain is built from TRBV29-1 and TRBJ1-2; TRBD1 matches at 8 bases. CDR3 length equals 15 residues. V dropped 0 bases and J dropped 7; count of bases not matched to a gene: 10. CDR1 and CDR2 from the germline V gene are SQVTM and ANQGSEA. For the CDR3, the DNA is TGCAGCGTTGAAGATCAACGGGACAGGCCCTTTGGCTACACCTTC. It specifies CSVEDQRDRPFGYTF.

The V call is TRBV18, the J call TRBJ1-1; a possible D gene is TRBD1 (6 bases). Looked up from germline, CDR1 is KGHSH and CDR2 is LQKENI. The CDR3 loop spans 15 amino acids. V dropped 4 bases and J dropped 1 base, with 13 bases sitting between them. Here the CDR3 reads CASSRSRGENTEAFF. The CDR3 DNA is TGTGCCAGCTCACGCAGCAGGGGCGAGAACACTGAAGCTTTCTTT.